Listed below are T cell receptor beta chains from one sample, sequenced in a study of a mutant IDH1 vaccine in newly diagnosed glioma. Here immunoSEQ multiplex PCR was the method, and the copy in TCRdb shows in-frame clones only, minus some. The sample yields around 60,000 clones, 70% to 90% seen once. These receptors are not linked to any known antigen. This specimen consisted of PBMCs, obtained from a glioma patient whose treatment included an IDH1 peptide vaccine. The source of these receptors is a man in his thirties or forties with glioma. Each CDR3 is given with its conserved first and last residue. A D gene is named only where the DNA matches it firmly. Some rows have no size entry. The others give once, few or many, or a class for an expanded clone.

TRBJ1-3	TRBV10-3	.	TRBD1	TGTGCCATCAGTGACCCGGGACAGAGAGGAAACACCATATATTTT	CAISDPGQRGNTIYF
TRBJ1-6	TRBV28	.	.	TGTGCCAGCAGTTTTGGCCTGAGAAATTCACCCCTCCACTTT	CASSFGLRNSPLHF
TRBJ1-1	TRBV14	.	.	TGTGCCAGCAGCCAAGGGTTGACGGCTTTCTTT	CASSQGLTAFF
TRBJ2-5	TRBV6-1	.	TRBD2	TGTGCCAGCAGTGAATTGATAGCGGGGGGGAGGGAGACCCAGTACTTC	CASSELIAGGRETQYF
TRBJ1-4	TRBV6-6	.	.	TGTGCCAGCACTCAACTAGGGAAAGCAACTAATGAAAAACTGTTTTTT	CASTQLGKATNEKLFF
TRBJ2-2	TRBV5-1	.	.	TGCGCCAGCAGCTTCGCGGGGGCGGACACCGGGGAGCTGTTTTTT	CASSFAGADTGELFF
TRBJ1-1	TRBV6-6	.	TRBD1	TGTGCCAGCAGTGGATTACAGGGGGAGAACACTGAAGCTTTCTTT	CASSGLQGENTEAFF
TRBJ2-1	TRBV7-9	.	TRBD2	TGTGCCAGCAGCCCCCCCGGGACTAGCGGGGTCAATGAGCAGTTCTTC	CASSPPGTSGVNEQFF
TRBJ1-6	TRBV30	.	TRBD1	TGTGCCTGGAGTGTACGAGCTTTTCTAGGGGGCCTATATAATTCACCCCTCCACTTT	CAWSVRAFLGGLYNSPLHF
TRBJ2-1	TRBV10-2	once	TRBD2	TGCGCCAGCAGCTTAACTTGGACTAGCGGGGGGGATCTATCCTACAATGAGCAGTTCTTC	CASSLTWTSGGDLSYNEQFF
TRBJ1-1	TRBV10-3	.	TRBD1	TGTGCCATCAGTGATCCGGGACAGTCCATGAGCACTGAAGCTTTCTTT	CAISDPGQSMSTEAFF
TRBJ1-5	TRBV5-1	.	.	TGCGCCACGCCCTCCGCGGGCAGGGGATGGCAGCCCCAGCATTTT	CATPSAGRGWQPQHF
TRBJ2-7	TRBV12-1	.	.	TGTGCCAGCAGCTTTTCCAGTATGGCCGAGCAGTACTTC	CASSFSSMAEQYF
TRBJ2-7	TRBV19	once	.	TGTGCCAGTAGTCCTCGACGGAGCTCCTACGAGCAGTACTTC	CASSPRRSSYEQYF
TRBJ1-6	TRBV5-1	.	.	TGCGCCAGCGGAGTAGAGAAGAATTCACCCCTCCACTTT	CASGVEKNSPLHF
TRBJ1-5	TRBV30	few	.	TGTGCCTGCAAACCGGGGGGCACGGGCCCCCAGCATTTT	CACKPGGTGPQHF
TRBJ1-6	TRBV5-1	.	.	TGCGCCAGCAGCCCCGCCGGGCCTTCTAATTCACCCCTCCACTTT	CASSPAGPSNSPLHF
TRBJ1-1	TRBV7-9	few	TRBD1	TGTGCCAGCAGCTGGACAGGGGGGAACACTGAAGCTTTCTTT	CASSWTGGNTEAFF
TRBJ2-1	TRBV7-9	.	.	TGTGCCAGCAGCACCAGACCAAATGAGCAGTTCTTC	CASSTRPNEQFF
TRBJ1-2	TRBV7-2	.	.	TGTGCCAGCAGCTTATTTGAGAAGGACTATGGCTACACCTTC	CASSLFEKDYGYTF
TRBJ1-1	TRBV5-5	.	.	TGTGCCAGCAGCGGCGGACGGCAGCTGAACACTGAAGCTTTCTTT	CASSGGRQLNTEAFF
TRBJ1-2	TRBV11-2	.	.	TGTGCCAGCAGCTTAGACCAGATCTATGGCTACACCTTC	CASSLDQIYGYTF